Shown below are 26 T cell receptor beta chains from a single sample sequenced in a study of CD8 T cells in ankylosing spondylitis (dated by TCRdb to between 2016 and 2019). Preparation of the library involved 5' RACE. Data came from an Illumina HiSeq 2500. TCRdb took the public reads, trimmed them with fastp at Q25, ran MiXCR for clone calling and kept in-frame beta chains. A single entry per CDR3 protein holds the most common genes and DNA from its merged rows. This sample is represented by hundreds of thousands of distinct CDR3 sequences; about 10% of them were singletons. The ten largest clones represent roughly 0.51% of the sample. These receptors lack a known antigen. What the authors observed across the whole study: Blood from ankylosing spondylitis patients appeared to be characterized by a TCR beta motif composed of about eight highly homologous amino acid variants.

The specimen sequenced was blood, either unsorted or a sorted T cell fraction (not recorded which). Source of these receptors: a male donor with ankylosing spondylitis.

This clonotype came up many times. The V gene is TRBV6-1, the J gene TRBJ2-3; possible D gene TRBD1, 6 bases. CDR1 and CDR2 from the germline V gene are MNHNS and SASEGT. The V end lost 6 bases, the J end lost 0 bases, and 10 bases lay between the germline ends. The CDR3 sequence is 14 residues long. This CDR3 reads CASSRTASTDTQYF. CDR3 nucleotides: TGTGCCAGCAGCCGGACAGCCAGCACAGATACGCAGTATTTT.

This clonotype was seen only a few times. The genes are TRBV20-1 and TRBJ1-1, with D possibly TRBD1 on 6 matching bases. The germline gives CDR1 DFQATT, CDR2 SNEGSKA (reference sequence). V lost 1 base and J 3 bases, leaving 9 bases between the germline ends. This CDR3 is 13 amino acids long. The CDR3 spells CSARGRGYTEAFF. The CDR3 DNA reads TGCAGTGCTAGAGGCAGGGGCTACACTGAAGCTTTCTTT.

The V gene is TRBV9, the J gene TRBJ1-5; D not certain. CDR3 length: 14 residues. V dropped 2 bases and J dropped 5 bases, with 11 bases sitting between them. The germline V gene has CDR1 SGDLS and CDR2 YYNGEE. The CDR3 nucleotides are TGTGCCAGCAGCGTCGGGAGATTGGATCAGCCCCAGCATTTT. Its protein is CASSVGRLDQPQHF.

This rearrangement joins TRBV6-5 to TRBJ1-1; D is perhaps TRBD1 (6 bases). V lost 0 bases and J 8 bases, leaving 16 bases between the germline ends. Germline V CDR1 and CDR2: MNHEY, SVGAGI. The CDR3 runs to 15 residues. Here the CDR3 DNA reads TGTGCCAGCAGTTACTCAGGGTCAGGGGTCAGGGAAGCTTTCTTT. Amino acid sequence: CASSYSGSGVREAFF.

This clonotype was detected a few times. The chain employs TRBV20-1 and TRBJ2-7; D is uncertain. There are 13 residues in the CDR3. The germline V gene has CDR1 DFQATT and CDR2 SNEGSKA (reference sequence). Deletions cut 6 bases from V and 2 bases from J, with 14 bases between. CDR3 in amino acids: CSATGRAAYEQYF. Written as DNA, the CDR3 is TGCAGTGCGACCGGAAGGGCAGCCTACGAGCAGTACTTC.

This clonotype showed up many times. The chain employs TRBV6-1 and TRBJ2-3; D ambiguous. The V and J ends lost 3 bases and 6 bases respectively, with 10 bases between them. The CDR3 length is 13 residues. Looked up from germline, CDR1 is MNHNS and CDR2 is SASEGT. CDR3 sequence reads: CASSERWTDTQYF. For the CDR3, the DNA is TGTGCCAGCAGTGAGAGGTGGACGGATACGCAGTATTTT.

The V and J genes are TRBV15 and TRBJ1-1; tentative D call: TRBD1 (5 bases). Germline CDR1 LNHNV, CDR2 YYDKDF (reference sequence). V dropped 3 bases and J dropped 4 bases, with 9 bases sitting between them. The CDR3 runs to 13 residues. The CDR3 coding sequence is TGTGCCACCAGCAGCAGGGCAGTCACTGAAGCTTTCTTT. Encoded protein: CATSSRAVTEAFF.

DNA for the CDR3: TGTGCCAGCAGTTCAATCGACAGGGACTTTTATGGCTACACCTTC. It codes for CASSSIDRDFYGYTF. J is TRBJ1-2 and V is TRBV28; the match to TRBD1 covers 7 bases. In germline, CDR1 is MDHEN, CDR2 SYDVKM. The V and J ends lost 4 bases and 5 bases, in that order; junction bases with no gene match: 10. This CDR3 is 15 amino acids long.

V gene TRBV11-1 combines with J gene TRBJ2-1, with TRBD2 identical over 10 bases. The length of the CDR3 is 19 residues. V was pared by 5 bases and J by 3 bases, with 16 bases of the junction left unmatched. Germline loops: CDR1 SGHAT, CDR2 FQDESV (reference sequence). CDR3 DNA sequence: TGTGCCAGCAGCCCCGGAGCTAGCGGGGGTCGAGGTAGCTACAATGAGCAGTTCTTC. It encodes CASSPGASGGRGSYNEQFF.

This clonotype was observed a few times. This chain links TRBV6-1 with TRBJ1-5; D is possibly TRBD1 (6 bases). V lost 6 bases to trimming and J lost 1 base, with 13 bases between them. The CDR3 totals 15 residues. Germline lookup yields CDR1 MNHNS and CDR2 SASEGT. The CDR3 sequence: CASRGQGMSNQPQHF. The DNA of the CDR3 is TGTGCCAGCAGGGGTCAGGGGATGAGCAATCAGCCCCAGCATTTT.

This clonotype was counted ten times or more. The chain has TRBV12-3 or TRBV12-4 and TRBJ2-3, with a weak D call TRBD1 (7 bases). This CDR3 has 15 residues. The V and J ends lost 6 bases and 6 bases respectively, with 19 bases between them. CDR3 DNA: TGTGCCAGCAGCCCAGGGGGAGCGGGCGGGGATACGCAGTATTTT. The encoded protein is CASSPGGAGGDTQYF.

The table lists this clonotype with a few counts. The gene calls are TRBV7-8 and TRBJ2-3; D remains ambiguous. This CDR3 region has 13 residues. V was shortened by 5 bases and J by 6 bases, with 12 bases between the two germline ends. Germline loops: CDR1 SGHVS, CDR2 FQNEAQ. In DNA, the CDR3 is TGTGCCAGCAGCCCCTTACGGGCCGATACGCAGTATTTT. Amino acid sequence: CASSPLRADTQYF.

In its sample, this clonotype was seen a few times. The V call is TRBV5-1, the J call TRBJ1-4; 7 nucleotides match TRBD1. After removal of 4 bases from V and 8 bases from J, the junction contained 8 bases not matched to a gene. This CDR3 spans 14 amino acids. Germline CDR1 and CDR2: SGHRS and YFSETQ. CDR3 in amino acids: CASSLRQGLEKLFF. The CDR3 DNA follows: TGCGCCAGCAGCCTCCGACAGGGTTTAGAAAAACTGTTTTTT.

Only a few counts were recorded for this clonotype. This chain links TRBV10-3 with TRBJ2-3; 8 bases agree with TRBD1. The trim removed 6 bases at V and 0 bases at J, leaving 5 bases unmatched. The CDR3 is 15 residues long. CDR1 and CDR2 from the germline V gene are ENHRY and SYGVKD. CDR3 sequence (DNA): TGTGCCATCAGGGGGACAGGAGCTAGCACAGATACGCAGTATTTT. Translating it yields CAIRGTGASTDTQYF.

There are a few counts of this clonotype. The V call is TRBV6-1, the J call TRBJ2-5, with 11 bases that match TRBD2. The germline V gene encodes CDR1 MNHNS and CDR2 SASEGT. V dropped 7 bases and J dropped 1; count of bases not matched to a gene: 2. The CDR3 covers 14 residues. CDR3 DNA: TGTGCCAGCAAGGGACTAGCGGTCCAAGAGACCCAGTACTTC. Protein product: CASKGLAVQETQYF.

This clonotype was found many times. This chain links TRBV5-1 with TRBJ1-2, with D tentatively TRBD1 (6 bases). The CDR3 is made up of 15 amino acids. V lost 4 bases to trimming and J lost 3 bases, with 16 bases between them. Germline V gene data show CDR1 as SGHRS and CDR2 as YFSETQ. CDR3 residues: CASSPGHRDDYGYTF. The CDR3 DNA is TGCGCCAGCAGCCCTGGCCACAGGGACGACTATGGCTACACCTTC.

This clonotype occurred many times. The chain joins TRBV9 to TRBJ2-1; D perhaps matches TRBD2 (6 bases). Trimming took 6 bases from V and 4 from J, leaving 14 bases between them. CDR3 length: 14 amino acids. In germline, CDR1 is SGDLS, CDR2 YYNGEE. The CDR3 DNA follows: TGTGCCAGCACCCTGGGAGGCCCGTACAATGAGCAGTTCTTC. It encodes CASTLGGPYNEQFF.

The chain employs TRBV20-1 and TRBJ1-2; D is unclear. Trimming cost V 0 bases and J 0 bases, with 5 bases left between them. The CDR3 extends over 13 amino acids. Germline lookup yields CDR1 DFQATT and CDR2 SNEGSKA (reference sequence). CDR3 bases: TGCAGTGCTAGAGATCAAGCTAACTATGGCTACACCTTC. It encodes CSARDQANYGYTF.

This chain uses TRBV5-6 with TRBJ1-2; a possible D gene is TRBD1 (6 bases). With 0 bases removed from V and 4 bases from J, the gap between germline ends came to 7 bases. There are 13 residues in the CDR3. CDR1 and CDR2 from the germline V gene are SGHDT and YYEEEE. The CDR3 reads CASSLVDSYGYTF. In DNA form, the CDR3 reads TGTGCCAGCAGCTTGGTGGACAGCTATGGCTACACCTTC.

The chain couples TRBV9 to TRBJ2-2; D tentatively fits TRBD1 or TRBD2 (5 bases each). The CDR3 runs 15 residues. Germline-derived CDR1 and CDR2 are SGDLS and YYNGEE. V gave up 4 bases and J gave up 0 bases, with 10 bases separating them. CDR3 in amino acids: CASSYRDPNTGELFF. The CDR3 DNA sequence: TGTGCCAGCAGCTACCGGGACCCGAACACCGGGGAGCTGTTTTTT.

The chain employs TRBV7-2 and TRBJ1-4; 7 nucleotides agree with TRBD1. V shed 5 bases, J shed 7 bases, and the junction held 4 bases outside the gene matches. Germline values: CDR1 SGHTA, CDR2 FQGNSA. The CDR3 covers 13 residues. In nucleotides, the CDR3 is TGTGCCAGCAGCAACGACAGGGTTGAAAAACTGTTTTTT. Residues: CASSNDRVEKLFF.

This clonotype occurred a few times. This chain connects TRBV12-3 or TRBV12-4 to TRBJ2-3; perhaps TRBD1 as D (6 bases). V lost 4 bases to trimming and J lost 3 bases, with 17 bases between them. The CDR3 loop spans 16 amino acids. DNA of the CDR3: TGTGCCAGCAGTTCCGGGACATGGTTGGGGACAGATACGCAGTATTTT. This sequence encodes CASSSGTWLGTDTQYF.

A note on this clonotype: An end of the junction does not agree with germline; a read error may underlie this. The genes are TRBV7-2 and TRBJ1-1; D is unclear. This CDR3 region has 14 residues. Looked up from germline, CDR1 is SGHTA and CDR2 is FQGNSA. CDR3 DNA sequence: TGTGCCAGCACCTTATCGCTGGCAGGAACTGAAGCTTTCTTT. This encodes CASTLSLAGTEAFF.

In this sample, this clonotype turned up a few times. The chain joins TRBV6-5 to TRBJ2-3, with 11 bases matching TRBD1. CDR3 length: 14 amino acids. Germline V lookup: CDR1 MNHEY, CDR2 SVGAGI. J lost 4 bases, V lost 7 bases, and 4 bases had no gene match. The CDR3 sequence: CASTWGQGADTQYF. In DNA, the CDR3 is TGTGCCAGCACTTGGGGACAGGGGGCAGATACGCAGTATTTT.

Ten or more counts support this clonotype. The J gene is TRBJ1-1, the V gene TRBV29-1; D not certain. Trimming removed 8 bases from V and 6 bases from J, with 13 bases in between. CDR1 and CDR2 (germline): SQVTM, ANQGSEA. There are 11 residues in the CDR3. DNA of the CDR3: TGCAGCACTTCACGGACGTCTGAAGCTTTCTTT. This translates into CSTSRTSEAFF.

The table lists this clonotype with many counts. This sequence joins TRBV7-9 and TRBJ2-7, with D unresolved. CDR3 length: 12 residues. V dropped 1 base and J dropped 5 bases, with 6 bases sitting between them. Germline-derived CDR1 and CDR2 are SEHNR and FQNEAQ (reference sequence). CDR3 residues: CASSLGYNEQYF. CDR3 DNA: TGTGCCAGCAGCTTAGGGTATAACGAGCAGTACTTC.